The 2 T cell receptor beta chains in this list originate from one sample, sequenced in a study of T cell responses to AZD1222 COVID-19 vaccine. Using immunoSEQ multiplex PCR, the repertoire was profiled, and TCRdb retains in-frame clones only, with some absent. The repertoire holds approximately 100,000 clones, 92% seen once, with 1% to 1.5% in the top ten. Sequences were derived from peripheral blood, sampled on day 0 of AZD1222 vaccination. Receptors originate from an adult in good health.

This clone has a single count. The CDR3 nucleotides are TGTGCCAGCAGCCCCCGATCCGCGGGCCGAGGGTATGGCTACACCTTC. This translates into CASSPRSAGRGYGYTF. The chain has TRBV11-2 and TRBJ1-2, with no clear D. The CDR3 is 16 residues long. V was cut by 5 bases and J by 5 bases, with 21 bases left in between. Germline loops: CDR1 SGHAT, CDR2 FQNNGV.

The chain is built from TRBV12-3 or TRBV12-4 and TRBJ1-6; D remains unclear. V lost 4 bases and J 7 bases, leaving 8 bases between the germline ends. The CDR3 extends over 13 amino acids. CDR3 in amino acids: CASSYSSNSPLHF. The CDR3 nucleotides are TGTGCCAGCAGTTACTCGAGCAATTCACCCCTCCACTTT.